Listed here are 25 T cell receptor beta chains from one sample, sequenced in a study of blood T cell repertoires in COVID-19. Clones were sequenced by immunoSEQ multiplex PCR, and TCRdb holds only the in-frame ones, with some missing. The sample lists about 91,000 clones, roughly 87% occurring once. The sequencing input was peripheral blood. Every receptor here comes from a man aged 65 to 85 with acute or convalescent COVID-19.

The chain employs TRBV2 and TRBJ1-4, with 7 bases aligning to TRBD1. This CDR3 is 16 amino acids long. Germline CDR1 is SNHLY and CDR2 is FYNNEI. V trimming: 1 base; J trimming: 0 bases; junction bases outside the gene matches: 2. CDR3 sequence (DNA): TGTGCCAGCAGTGAAGGACAGGGAGCAACTAATGAAAAACTGTTTTTT. Encoded protein: CASSEGQGATNEKLFF. The whole variable domain, filled in from reference TRBV2 and TRBJ1-4, reads EPEVTQTPSHQVTQMGQEVILRCVPISNHLYFYWYRQILGQKVEFLVSFYNNEISEKSEIFDDQFSVERPDGSNFTLKIRSTKLEDSAMYFCASSEGQGATNEKLFFGSGTQLSVL.

The chain is built from TRBV30 and TRBJ1-1; D not resolved. Trimming removed 1 base from V and 6 bases from J, with 9 bases in between. CDR3 length: 12 amino acids. The germline gives CDR1 GTSNPN, CDR2 SVGIG (reference sequence). The CDR3 DNA is TGTGCCTGGAGTGGAATGGAGGCTGAAGCTTTCTTT. This gives the protein CAWSGMEAEAFF.

This clone showed up just a few times. The chain employs TRBV10-1 and TRBJ2-1; TRBD2 might be the D (6 bases). Germline CDR1 and CDR2: WNHNN and SYGVQD (reference sequence). The CDR3 length is 15 residues. Trimming stripped 8 bases from V and 0 bases from J, with 14 bases between. CDR3 loop: CASSGRESSYNEQFF. CDR3 in DNA: TGCGCCAGCTCGGGACGGGAGAGCTCCTACAATGAGCAGTTCTTC.

The V call is TRBV15, the J call TRBJ2-6, with D uncertain. Deletions cut 0 bases from V and 0 bases from J, with 3 bases between. Germline V lookup: CDR1 LNHNV, CDR2 YYDKDF (reference sequence). There are 15 residues in the CDR3. CDR3 sequence: CATSREASGANVLTF. The CDR3 DNA reads as TGTGCCACCAGCAGAGAGGCCTCTGGGGCCAACGTCCTGACTTTC. Full variable domain (outside the CDR3, taken from reference TRBV15 and TRBJ2-6): DAMVIQNPRYQVTQFGKPVTLSCSQTLNHNVMYWYQQKSSQAPKLLFHYYDKDFNNEADTPDNFQSRRPNTSFCFLDIRSPGLGDTAMYLCATSREASGANVLTFGAGSRLTVL.

This rearrangement joins TRBV30 to TRBJ2-2; D remains unclear. V shed 1 base and J shed 4 bases, with 13 bases lying between them. The CDR3 runs to 15 residues. The germline V gene has CDR1 GTSNPN and CDR2 SVGIG (reference sequence). CDR3 bases: TGTGCCTGGAGTGCGGCAGTCACGGGCACCGGGGAGCTGTTTTTT. Translated, it gives CAWSAAVTGTGELFF.

This chain links TRBV28 with TRBJ1-6, with 10 bases aligning to TRBD1. Germline trimming cut 6 bases from V and 9 bases from J; bases unmatched to any gene: 8. Germline V CDR1 and CDR2: MDHEN, SYDVKM. This CDR3 is 15 amino acids long. Here the CDR3 reads CASRPTGTGASPLHF. The DNA for the CDR3 is TGTGCCAGCAGACCCACCGGGACAGGGGCTTCACCCCTCCACTTT.

The chain has TRBV19 and TRBJ1-2; TRBD1 agrees at 7 bases. Germline V gives CDR1 LNHDA, CDR2 SQIVND (reference sequence). After removal of 5 bases from V and 1 base from J, the junction contained 7 bases not matched to a gene. The CDR3 is 15 amino acids. CDR3 nucleotides: TGTGCCAGTAGTGGGGACAGCTCGATTAACTATGGCTACACCTTC. Its protein product is CASSGDSSINYGYTF.

The genes are TRBV12-3 or TRBV12-4 and TRBJ2-5, with unresolved D. V lost 6 bases, J lost 1 base, and 9 bases lay in between. CDR3 length: 13 residues. DNA of the CDR3: TGTGCCAGCAGACCACCTAGCCAAGAGACCCAGTACTTC. Translated: CASRPPSQETQYF.

The chain uses TRBV4-1 and TRBJ2-5; D is perhaps TRBD2 (5 bases). Germline CDR1 and CDR2: MGHRA and YSYEKL. The CDR3 runs to 14 residues. The V and J ends lost 5 bases and 2 bases respectively, with 12 bases between them. The CDR3: CASSLDGRQETQYF. In nucleotides, the CDR3 is TGCGCCAGCAGCTTGGATGGGAGACAAGAGACCCAGTACTTC.

The chain uses TRBV5-4 and TRBJ2-5; D is possibly TRBD1 (5 bases). The CDR3 consists of 15 residues. The V end was cut by 4 bases, the J end by 5 bases, with 18 bases between. Germline V gene lookup returns CDR1 SGHNT and CDR2 YYREEE (reference sequence). CDR3 nucleotides: TGTGCCAGCAGCACCCAGCTAGGGGTCCTGGAGACCCAGTACTTC. Its translation is CASSTQLGVLETQYF.

This chain links TRBV6-1 with TRBJ2-3; 7 bases agree with TRBD1. Germline V gene sequence: CDR1 MNHNS, CDR2 SASEGT. The CDR3 loop spans 13 amino acids. J was trimmed by 9 bases and V by 1 base; bases with no gene match: 4. The CDR3 is CASSEDRGETQYF. The CDR3 region has the DNA TGTGCCAGCAGTGAAGACAGGGGAGAGACGCAGTATTTT.

V gene TRBV5-4 combines with J gene TRBJ2-5, with D uncertain. Germline V gene sequence: CDR1 SGHNT, CDR2 YYREEE (reference sequence). The length of the CDR3 is 14 residues. V was trimmed by 4 bases and J by 2 bases, leaving 12 bases between them. CDR3 in amino acids: CASSIRSYQETQYF. DNA of the CDR3: TGTGCCAGCAGCATCCGTAGCTATCAAGAGACCCAGTACTTC.

The chain links TRBV18 to TRBJ1-4; D not resolved. The germline V and J ends were trimmed by 4 bases and 8 bases, with 17 bases remaining between them. CDR3 length equals 15 residues. The germline gives CDR1 KGHSH, CDR2 LQKENI. The CDR3 DNA reads as TGTGCCAGCTCACTAGCGGACCTCGGGCGCGAAAAACTGTTTTTT. Encoded protein: CASSLADLGREKLFF.

V and J are TRBV30 and TRBJ2-3, with 9 bases matching TRBD2. The germline V gene has CDR1 GTSNPN and CDR2 SVGIG (reference sequence). The CDR3 contains 15 residues. With 2 bases clipped from V and 2 bases from J, the junction kept 5 bases outside the gene matches. The CDR3 sequence: CAWSPSGAITDTQYF. In DNA, the CDR3 is TGTGCCTGGAGTCCTAGCGGGGCCATCACAGATACGCAGTATTTT.

J is TRBJ2-2 and V is TRBV5-1; 8 nucleotides match TRBD2. Germline V gene data show CDR1 as SGHRS and CDR2 as YFSETQ. V trimming: 1 base; J trimming: 1 base; junction bases outside the gene matches: 3. The CDR3 totals 16 residues. The CDR3 reads CASSLTAGGNTGELFF. The CDR3 DNA sequence: TGCGCCAGCAGCTTGACGGCGGGGGGGAACACCGGGGAGCTGTTTTTT. The entire variable domain, with the rest obtained from reference TRBV5-1 and TRBJ2-2, is as follows: KAGVTQTPRYLIKTRGQQVTLSCSPISGHRSVSWYQQTPGQGLQFLFEYFSETQRNKGNFPGRFSGRQFSNSRSEMNVSTLELGDSALYLCASSLTAGGNTGELFFGEGSRLTVL.

In its sample, this clone was seen once. This chain joins TRBV5-5 and TRBJ2-5; 11 positions match TRBD2. There are 15 residues in the CDR3. The V segment lost 4 bases and the J segment 4 bases; nucleotides outside the gene matches: 6. The germline CDR1 and CDR2 sequences are SGHKS and YYEKEE (reference sequence). The CDR3 sequence is CASSVGLAGGETQYF. The CDR3 bases are TGTGCCAGCAGCGTTGGGCTAGCGGGGGGAGAGACCCAGTACTTC. The full variable domain, its missing parts supplied by reference TRBV5-5 and TRBJ2-5, is DAGVTQSPTHLIKTRGQQVTLRCSPISGHKSVSWYQQVLGQGPQFIFQYYEKEERGRGNFPDRFSARQFPNYSSELNVNALLLGDSALYLCASSVGLAGGETQYFGPGTRLLVL.

The chain employs TRBV6-9 and TRBJ2-1; tentative D call: TRBD2 (6 bases). V was pared by 11 bases and J by 1 base, with 9 bases between. Germline V gene sequence: CDR1 MNHGY, CDR2 SVAAGI. This CDR3 contains 12 residues. CDR3 loop: CAGDFSYNEQFF. CDR3 nucleotides: TGTGCCGGGGACTTTTCCTACAATGAGCAGTTCTTC.

The genes are TRBV6-5 and TRBJ2-1, with D possibly TRBD2 on 6 matching bases. V lost 1 base and J 8 bases, leaving 18 bases between the germline ends. The CDR3 is made up of 16 amino acids. Looked up from germline, CDR1 is MNHEY and CDR2 is SVGAGI. The CDR3 DNA reads TGTGCCAGCAGTTACTTTCCCCCCAGGGACTTGCATGAGCAGTTCTTC. Translation: CASSYFPPRDLHEQFF.

Only one count was recorded for this clone. The chain uses TRBV20-1 and TRBJ2-7, with D tentatively TRBD1 (5 bases). The CDR3 consists of 11 residues. Germline CDR1 reads DFQATT; CDR2 reads SNEGSKA (reference sequence). Trimming stripped 6 bases from V and 3 bases from J, with 9 bases between. In DNA form, the CDR3 reads TGCAGTGCAAAGCAGGGCTACGAGCAGTACGTC. Protein product: CSAKQGYEQYV.

This clone was counted between two and nine times. The chain is built from TRBV19 and TRBJ1-2, with D possibly TRBD1 on 5 matching bases. The ends were cut back, 10 bases at V and 5 bases at J, with 17 bases in the middle. Germline V gene data show CDR1 as LNHDA and CDR2 as SQIVND (reference sequence). The CDR3 is made up of 13 amino acids. In DNA, the CDR3 is TGTGCCACCACGGGGGACGTTGGGTATGGCTACACCTTC. This encodes CATTGDVGYGYTF.

The V and J genes are TRBV12-5 and TRBJ2-5, with TRBD2 matching over 9 bases. Germline CDR1 reads LGHNT; CDR2 reads FRNRAP. The J segment lost 1 base and the V segment lost 3 bases, leaving 15 bases of the junction unmatched. This CDR3 has 19 residues. The CDR3 spells CASGLDPRLAAGFQETQYF. CDR3 coding DNA: TGTGCTAGTGGTTTAGATCCCAGACTAGCGGCGGGATTCCAAGAGACCCAGTACTTC. Drawing the rest from reference TRBV12-5 and TRBJ2-5, the complete variable domain is DARVTQTPRHKVTEMGQEVTMRCQPILGHNTVFWYRQTMMQGLELLAYFRNRAPLDDSGMPKDRFSAEMPDATLATLKIQPSEPRDSAVYFCASGLDPRLAAGFQETQYFGPGTRLLVL.

The rearrangement uses TRBV5-6 and TRBJ2-1; 13 positions match TRBD2. The CDR3 totals 15 residues. V dropped 0 bases and J dropped 8; count of bases not matched to a gene: 2. In germline, CDR1 is SGHDT, CDR2 YYEEEE. The CDR3 DNA reads as TGTGCCAGCAGCTTGGCCGGACTAGCGGGGGATGAGCAGTTCTTC. This gives the protein CASSLAGLAGDEQFF.

The chain carries TRBV11-2 and TRBJ2-5; 7 bases agree with TRBD1. The CDR3 runs to 14 residues. V lost 8 bases, J lost 7 bases, and 13 bases stayed unmatched. Germline V CDR1 and CDR2: SGHAT, FQNNGV. In nucleotides, the CDR3 is TGTGCCAGCGCAGCTTCCGGACAGGACGGGACCCAGTACTTC. Amino acids: CASAASGQDGTQYF.

The chain links TRBV27 to TRBJ2-3, with no clear D. The CDR3 has 17 amino acids. Germline V lookup: CDR1 MNHEY, CDR2 SMNVEV (reference sequence). V was cut by 3 bases and J by 2 bases, with 18 bases left in between. CDR3 sequence: CASSFARQMRHTDTQYF. CDR3 DNA sequence: TGTGCCAGCAGTTTTGCGAGGCAGATGCGGCACACAGATACGCAGTATTTT.

This chain uses TRBV28 with TRBJ1-4; a weak D match, TRBD1 (5 bases). V lost 4 bases and J 8 bases, leaving 17 bases between the germline ends. The CDR3 totals 15 residues. CDR1 and CDR2 from the germline V gene are MDHEN and SYDVKM. CDR3 residues: CASSSSTALVEKLFF. The CDR3 nucleotides are TGTGCCAGCAGTTCCTCGACAGCCTTGGTAGAAAAACTGTTTTTT.